Listed here are 24 T cell receptor beta chains from one sample, sequenced in a study of T-cell reconstitution after alpha-beta-depleted transplantation in children. As it was prepared, the TCRbeta library received unique molecular identifiers. Using its own MiXCR run on the PCR reads, TCRdb lists one record per CDR3 protein. There are some 110,000 distinct CDR3 sequences in the sample; around a tenth occur only once, and nearly 35% lies in the top ten. The sample here was PBMCs, taken before TCRalphabeta/CD19-depleted stem cell transplant. The receptors here all came from a boy between 2 and 15 years old with acute lymphoblastic leukemia, due to receive a stem cell transplant.

This clonotype turned up a few times. The genes are TRBV13 and TRBJ2-7; 8 bases fit TRBD1. Germline V gene data show CDR1 as PRHDT and CDR2 as FYEKMQ (reference sequence). The CDR3 has 14 amino acids. V was clipped by 5 bases and J by 0 bases; unmatched bases: 3. CDR3 in amino acids: CASSRQGNSYEQYF. CDR3 in DNA: TGTGCCAGCAGCAGACAGGGGAACTCCTACGAGCAGTACTTC.

The table lists this clonotype with many counts. The V and J genes are TRBV20-1 and TRBJ2-5, with D maybe TRBD2 (7 bases). The CDR3 spans 20 residues. Germline V gene data show CDR1 as DFQATT and CDR2 as SNEGSKA (reference sequence). Trimming removed 3 bases from V and 5 bases from J, with 34 bases in between. CDR3: CSARGAVSSGGGGRRETQYF. The DNA of the CDR3 is TGCAGTGCTAGGGGGGCTGTCAGTTCAGGCGGGGGAGGGCGACGGGAGACCCAGTACTTC.

This clonotype was seen a handful of times. The V gene is TRBV7-9, the J gene TRBJ2-2; TRBD2 matches at 8 bases. The CDR3 has 14 residues. Looked up from germline, CDR1 is SEHNR and CDR2 is FQNEAQ (reference sequence). The ends lost 5 bases at V and 6 bases at J; junction bases unmatched: 5. The CDR3 protein is CASSRNSGAGELFF. The DNA for the CDR3 is TGTGCCAGCAGCCGCAATAGCGGGGCCGGGGAGCTGTTTTTT.

This chain joins TRBV2 and TRBJ2-3; 10 bases agree with TRBD2. The ends lost 11 bases at V and 3 bases at J; junction bases unmatched: 11. The V gene's germline CDR1 is SNHLY and CDR2 FYNNEI. The CDR3 extends over 15 amino acids. CDR3 sequence (DNA): TGTGCCCTAGGCGGAGCGGGAGGGTGGACAGATACGCAGTATTTT. Amino acids: CALGGAGGWTDTQYF.

This clonotype was observed many times. V is TRBV20-1 and J is TRBJ1-1; TRBD1 aligns across 10 bases. This CDR3 spans 12 amino acids. Germline values: CDR1 DFQATT, CDR2 SNEGSKA (reference sequence). V lost 5 bases to trimming and J lost 8 bases; unmatched junction nucleotides: 5. CDR3 bases: TGCAGTGCTGGGACAGGGGCCGGGGAAGCTTTCTTT. Protein: CSAGTGAGEAFF.

This clonotype is judged medium-sized. V gene TRBV5-1 combines with J gene TRBJ2-7; unclear D gene. In germline, CDR1 is SGHRS, CDR2 YFSETQ. The V gene lost 0 bases and the J gene lost 0 bases, with 4 bases spanning the gap. CDR3 length equals 13 residues. CDR3 coding DNA: TGCGCCAGCAGCTTGGCTTCCTCCTACGAGCAGTACTTC. It yields the protein CASSLASSYEQYF.

This clonotype was counted ten times or more. The chain has TRBV12-3 or TRBV12-4 and TRBJ2-5; TRBD2 matches 8 bases. The CDR3 length is 15 residues. J was trimmed by 5 bases and V by 6 bases; bases with no gene match: 11. CDR3 nucleotides: TGTGCCAGCAGCCCTCCGCAGGGCGGGGGGGAGACCCAGTACTTC. This codes for CASSPPQGGGETQYF.

The genes are TRBV10-2 and TRBJ2-3; 13 bases fit TRBD2. The CDR3 is made up of 15 amino acids. V was pared by 6 bases and J by 3 bases, with 3 bases of the junction left unmatched. Germline values: CDR1 WSHSY, CDR2 SAAADI. The CDR3 sequence: CASRGGLAGTDTQYF. In DNA form, the CDR3 reads TGCGCCAGCAGGGGGGGACTAGCGGGAACAGATACGCAGTATTTT.

This chain joins TRBV19 and TRBJ2-7, with D maybe TRBD2 (5 bases). The V gene's germline CDR1 is LNHDA and CDR2 SQIVND (reference sequence). The CDR3 is 13 residues long. V lost 3 bases, J lost 2 bases, and 8 bases lay in between. The CDR3 DNA sequence: TGTGCCAGTAGTATTGAGGGCACCTACGAGCAGTACTTC. It is translated as CASSIEGTYEQYF.

This clonotype was seen a handful of times. The chain employs TRBV5-8 and TRBJ2-5; TRBD1 or TRBD2 may be the D gene (5 bases each). Trimming cost V 6 bases and J 7 bases, with 22 bases left between them. Looked up from germline, CDR1 is SGHTS and CDR2 is YDEGEE. The CDR3 sequence is 15 residues long. The CDR3 DNA sequence: TGTGCCAGCATCCCGGCCTGGGTGGGGGATGTGACCCAGTACTTC. Its protein is CASIPAWVGDVTQYF.

The chain joins TRBV6-7 to TRBJ1-5; no definite D call. TRBV6-7 is an open reading frame, and its role is uncertain. With 6 bases removed from V and 1 base from J, the gap between germline ends came to 16 bases. The CDR3 runs 16 residues. The DNA of the CDR3 is TGTGCCAGCAGACGGCACGGCAGGTTGAGCAATCAGCCCCAGCATTTT. It codes for CASRRHGRLSNQPQHF.

This clonotype has ten or more counts. J is TRBJ2-1 and V is TRBV11-2, with 9 bases fitting TRBD2. The CDR3 length is 15 residues. Germline values: CDR1 SGHAT, CDR2 FQNNGV. V trimming: 7 bases; J trimming: 2 bases; junction bases outside the gene matches: 6. Here the CDR3 reads CASTPGLAAYNEQFF. The DNA for the CDR3 is TGTGCCAGCACCCCGGGACTAGCAGCCTACAATGAGCAGTTCTTC.

This clonotype was seen many times. This chain links TRBV5-5 with TRBJ2-7; D not certain. Trimming removed 1 base from V and 0 bases from J, with 5 bases in between. The CDR3 runs 13 residues. CDR1 SGHKS and CDR2 YYEKEE come from the germline V gene (reference sequence). CDR3 nucleotide sequence: TGTGCCAGCAGCTTGTACAGCTCCTACGAGCAGTACTTC. This gives the protein CASSLYSSYEQYF. Complete variable domain (other parts from reference TRBV5-5 and TRBJ2-7): DAGVTQSPTHLIKTRGQQVTLRCSPISGHKSVSWYQQVLGQGPQFIFQYYEKEERGRGNFPDRFSARQFPNYSSELNVNALLLGDSALYLCASSLYSSYEQYFGPGTRLTVT.

The chain uses TRBV7-2 and TRBJ2-7; 9 nucleotides align to TRBD1. The CDR3 sequence is 14 residues long. Germline CDR1 reads SGHTA; CDR2 reads FQGNSA. Trimming cost V 5 bases and J 6 bases; bases outside gene matches: 8. The CDR3: CASSNNRGHTEQYF. The CDR3 DNA sequence: TGTGCCAGCAGCAATAACAGGGGGCACACCGAGCAGTACTTC.

The chain couples TRBV13 to TRBJ2-7, with 12 bases fitting TRBD2. The germline V gene encodes CDR1 PRHDT and CDR2 FYEKMQ (reference sequence). This CDR3 region has 13 residues. V lost 5 bases, J lost 10 bases, and 6 bases stayed unmatched. The CDR3 DNA follows: TGTGCCAGCAGCCTAGCGGGAGGGCCCTATCAGTACTTC. It codes for CASSLAGGPYQYF. Full variable domain (outside the CDR3, taken from reference TRBV13 and TRBJ2-7): AAGVIQSPRHLIKEKRETATLKCYPIPRHDTVYWYQQGPGQDPQFLISFYEKMQSDKGSIPDRFSAQQFSDYHSELNMSSLELGDSALYFCASSLAGGPYQYFGPGTRLTVT.

The chain employs TRBV21-1 and TRBJ2-7; the table's D call of TRBD1 was not tested on the DNA. TRBV21-1 is tagged as a pseudogene. The CDR3 has 17 amino acids. The CDR3 loop is CASSRGASPPLPYEQYF. CDR3 DNA: TGTGCCAGCAGCAGGGGGGCTAGCCCCCCCCTTCCCTACGAGCAGTACTTC.

This clonotype was detected many times. This chain links TRBV7-8 with TRBJ2-7, with D unresolved. CDR1 and CDR2 from the germline V gene are SGHVS and FQNEAQ. Between the trimmed V and J ends, which lost 1 base and 0 bases, there was a span of 7 bases. CDR3 length: 14 residues. The CDR3 region is CASSLEPTSYEQYF. CDR3 sequence (DNA): TGTGCCAGCAGCTTAGAGCCCACCTCCTACGAGCAGTACTTC.

This clonotype was recorded at least ten times. For the CDR3, the DNA is TGTGCCAGCAGTCCAAGCTTATCGGGCAGGGGGCAATGGAATGAGCAGTTCTTC. Protein: CASSPSLSGRGQWNEQFF. The rearrangement uses TRBV12-3 or TRBV12-4 and TRBJ2-1; 8 nucleotides agree with TRBD1. Unmatched junction bases numbered 19, after V lost 5 bases and J lost 7 bases. The CDR3 is 18 amino acids.

The rearrangement links TRBV6-1 to TRBJ1-2; D is uncertain. Trimming shortened V by 6 bases and J by 5 bases, and 16 bases separated the two germline ends. Germline loops: CDR1 MNHNS, CDR2 SASEGT. The CDR3 has 14 residues. CDR3 sequence: CASRPPRHGYGYTF. Written as DNA, the CDR3 is TGTGCCAGCAGGCCCCCCCGTCACGGATATGGCTACACCTTC.

This chain links TRBV11-2 with TRBJ2-2; D not resolved. The CDR3 runs 16 residues. V was pared by 2 bases and J by 6 bases, with 16 bases between. Germline CDR1 and CDR2: SGHAT and FQNNGV. CDR3 sequence: CASSLQVRAVAGELFF. The CDR3 DNA follows: TGTGCCAGCAGCTTACAGGTTCGGGCGGTTGCCGGGGAGCTGTTTTTT.

The rearrangement links TRBV15 to TRBJ2-5; tentatively, D is TRBD2 (5 bases). In germline, CDR1 is LNHNV, CDR2 YYDKDF (reference sequence). V lost 1 base to trimming and J lost 7 bases, with 16 bases between them. CDR3 length: 15 residues. The CDR3 is CATSRGGLGFLTQYF. CDR3 bases: TGTGCCACCAGCAGAGGCGGGCTGGGGTTCTTGACCCAGTACTTC.

V gene TRBV9 combines with J gene TRBJ2-2; TRBD1 aligns across 10 bases. The CDR3 loop spans 15 amino acids. Germline assignment: CDR1 SGDLS and CDR2 YYNGEE. Germline trimming cut 0 bases from V and 7 bases from J; bases unmatched to any gene: 3. As DNA, the CDR3 is TGTGCCAGCAGCGTAGGGGGACAGGGGATCGGGGAGCTGTTTTTT. This translates into CASSVGGQGIGELFF.

This chain joins TRBV5-1 and TRBJ2-3; D may be TRBD1 (5 bases). The germline CDR1 and CDR2 sequences are SGHRS and YFSETQ. Trimming cost V 2 bases and J 2 bases, with 9 bases left between them. The CDR3 extends over 14 amino acids. The CDR3 DNA follows: TGCGCCAGCAGCTTTGGCGGACACACAGATACGCAGTATTTT. As protein: CASSFGGHTDTQYF.

The chain carries TRBV20-1 and TRBJ1-1, with D perhaps TRBD1 (5 bases). Trimming pared 1 base from V and 3 bases from J, leaving 12 bases between. This CDR3 has 14 residues. Germline-derived CDR1 and CDR2 are DFQATT and SNEGSKA (reference sequence). This CDR3 is CSARAREGYTEAFF. CDR3 in DNA: TGCAGTGCTAGAGCCAGGGAGGGATACACTGAAGCTTTCTTT.